The TCR beta chain described here comes from a study of blood T cell repertoires in COVID-19. In the study overall: Whether acute or convalescent, the COVID-19 samples came from the United States, Italy and Spain.

The J segment lost 5 bases and the V segment lost 2 bases, leaving 9 bases of the junction unmatched. The length of the CDR3 is 16 residues. Germline V lookup: CDR1 SEHNR, CDR2 FQNEAQ (reference sequence). Profiling relied on immunoSEQ multiplex PCR, and the TCRdb table lists in-frame clones only, not all of them. Counted here are hundreds of thousands of clones, approximately 83% occurring once; the ten biggest clones make up 8.5% to 9.5%. The V call is TRBV7-9, the J call TRBJ2-5, with 9 bases aligning to TRBD1. Sequenced material: peripheral blood. This clonotype was sampled from a woman in her forties or fifties who had recovered from COVID-19. The CDR3 spells CASSLKGDRAFETQYF. CDR3 sequence (DNA): TGTGCCAGCAGCTTAAAGGGGGACAGGGCCTTTGAGACCCAGTACTTC.